The 22 T cell receptor beta chains below all came from one sample that was sequenced in a study of human T cells and chemical hapten exposure. Individual cDNA molecules had unique molecular identifiers attached to them by the library. Each CDR3 protein gets one entry after TCRdb re-called the reads with MiXCR. The sample gives around 120,000 distinct CDR3 sequences, around 8.5% of which show up once; 1.1% to 1.5% is in the top ten. Whole blood that had not been fractionated was the source of extracted total RNA. The sequenced material came from whole blood. Every receptor here comes from a human donor in good health. Some clones in this sample may be carry-over from other donors' samples.

This clonotype showed up just a few times. The chain links TRBV10-3 to TRBJ2-1; TRBD1 might be the D (6 bases). V was clipped by 3 bases and J by 0 bases, with 15 bases between them. CDR3 length: 17 residues. Germline loops: CDR1 ENHRY, CDR2 SYGVKD. The CDR3 reads CAISDPGASISYNEQFF. The DNA for the CDR3 is TGTGCCATCAGTGATCCAGGGGCTAGTATCTCCTACAATGAGCAGTTCTTC.

The chain joins TRBV9 to TRBJ2-7; 10 nucleotides agree with TRBD2. The trim removed 2 bases at V and 0 bases at J, leaving 2 bases unmatched. CDR3 size: 15 residues. CDR1 and CDR2 (germline): SGDLS, YYNGEE. The CDR3 spells CASSVSSGSSYEQYF. Written as DNA, the CDR3 is TGTGCCAGCAGCGTGTCTAGCGGGAGCTCCTACGAGCAGTACTTC.

The sample holds many counts of this clonotype. This chain connects TRBV12-3 or TRBV12-4 to TRBJ1-1; 9 bases align to TRBD1. The CDR3 has 15 amino acids. Trimming removed 5 bases from V and 4 bases from J; junction bases left unmatched: 8. The CDR3 loop reads CASSVPGQGLTEAFF. The CDR3 DNA sequence: TGTGCCAGCAGTGTACCGGGACAGGGCCTCACTGAAGCTTTCTTT.

This clonotype occurred a few times. The chain is built from TRBV19 and TRBJ1-2; 9 bases fit TRBD1. Germline V gene lookup returns CDR1 LNHDA and CDR2 SQIVND (reference sequence). The ends lost 5 bases at V and 6 bases at J; junction bases unmatched: 4. The length of the CDR3 is 13 residues. As DNA, the CDR3 is TGTGCCAGTAGTCCCGGGACAGGGAATGGCTACACCTTC. It is translated as CASSPGTGNGYTF.

This clonotype was seen only a few times. In DNA form, the CDR3 reads TGTGCCAGCAGCCGAAACCAGGGGGCATACCACGAGCAGTACTTC. Translated, it gives CASSRNQGAYHEQYF. V gene TRBV3-1 combines with J gene TRBJ2-7; 8 bases fit TRBD1. The ends lost 4 bases at V and 5 bases at J; junction bases unmatched: 10. Germline values: CDR1 LGHDT, CDR2 YNNKEL (reference sequence). There are 15 residues in the CDR3.

The table lists this clonotype with many counts. The rearrangement uses TRBV6-1 and TRBJ1-4, with TRBD1 matching over 9 bases. CDR3 length: 16 residues. The germline V gene has CDR1 MNHNS and CDR2 SASEGT. V lost 2 bases, J lost 4 bases, and 5 bases stayed unmatched. As DNA, the CDR3 is TGTGCCAGCAGTGAATGGATGGGACAGGGTAATGAAAAACTGTTTTTT. This sequence encodes CASSEWMGQGNEKLFF.

The V and J genes are TRBV29-1 and TRBJ1-1, with D tentatively TRBD1 (5 bases). Trimming left V 3 bases short and J 4 bases short, with 12 bases between. The CDR3 spans 13 residues. CDR1 is SQVTM, CDR2 ANQGSEA, per germline. The CDR3 DNA is TGCAGCGTTGATGACCCAGGGTTCACTGAAGCTTTCTTT. Translating gives CSVDDPGFTEAFF.

This clonotype was observed a handful of times. The chain recombines TRBV12-3 or TRBV12-4 with TRBJ2-3, with a possible D match to TRBD2 (5 bases). CDR3 size: 16 residues. Trimming removed 1 base at V and 6 bases at J, with 17 bases between. CDR3: CASSLVRTPGVDTQYF. CDR3 coding DNA: TGTGCCAGCAGTTTAGTCAGGACTCCCGGGGTGGATACGCAGTATTTT.

As regards this clonotype: A much larger clone lies a single base off, so this may be a read error. This chain uses TRBV5-5 with TRBJ2-1, with D possibly matching TRBD2 (6 bases). This CDR3 contains 17 residues. Germline V lookup: CDR1 SGHKS, CDR2 YYEKEE (reference sequence). Trimming pared 4 bases from V and 7 bases from J, leaving 24 bases between. CDR3: CASSLGVAGRVKNEQFF. The DNA of the CDR3 is TGTGCCAGCAGCCTGGGAGTTGCGGGAAGAGTCAAAAATGAGCAGTTCTTC.

With regard to this clonotype: A much larger clone differs by one base, so this may be a read error. This chain uses TRBV28 with TRBJ2-5, with D unclear. The CDR3 is 14 amino acids. Looked up from germline, CDR1 is MDHEN and CDR2 is SYDVKM. The CDR3 sequence is CASSLGPDQGTQYF. The CDR3 DNA follows: TGTGCCAGCAGTTTAGGGCCAGATCAAGGGACCCAGTACTTC.

This clonotype showed up just a few times. J is TRBJ2-7 and V is TRBV5-1; D might be TRBD2 (5 bases). This CDR3 contains 13 residues. V was shortened by 7 bases and J by 4 bases, with 15 bases between the two germline ends. Germline loops: CDR1 SGHRS, CDR2 YFSETQ. The CDR3 protein is CASAVRDFYEQYF. For the CDR3, the DNA is TGCGCCAGCGCCGTACGGGATTTTTACGAGCAGTACTTC.

This clonotype occurred many times. The chain carries TRBV29-1 and TRBJ2-2, with 10 bases aligning to TRBD2. V lost 7 bases, J lost 0 bases, and 2 bases stayed unmatched. The CDR3 sequence is 14 residues long. Germline-derived CDR1 and CDR2 are SQVTM and ANQGSEA. The CDR3 DNA reads as TGCAGCGGCGGACTAGCGGCGAACACCGGGGAGCTGTTTTTT. Protein sequence: CSGGLAANTGELFF.

The genes are TRBV29-1 and TRBJ2-1; 7 bases map to TRBD2. J gave up 4 bases and V 7 bases, and 13 bases lay outside the gene matches. Germline loops: CDR1 SQVTM, CDR2 ANQGSEA. This CDR3 region has 15 residues. CDR3 nucleotide sequence: TGCAGCGCCCTAAGGGGCGGGAGAGTTTACAATGAGCAGTTCTTC. Encoded protein: CSALRGGRVYNEQFF.

This clonotype was observed at least ten times. The CDR3 sequence: CASSPLPGQTSNQPQHF. In DNA form, the CDR3 reads TGTGCCAGCAGTCCCCTCCCGGGACAGACGAGCAATCAGCCCCAGCATTTT. The V call is TRBV27, the J call TRBJ1-5, with 7 positions matching TRBD1. From germline, CDR1 is MNHEY and CDR2 SMNVEV (reference sequence). Trimming took 5 bases from V and 1 from J; bases not matched to a gene: 11. The length of the CDR3 is 17 residues.

This clonotype was detected many times. The CDR3 DNA is TGCGCCAGCAGCTCCGGGACAGGGGCTGAAGCTTTCTTT. Amino acids: CASSSGTGAEAFF. This chain uses TRBV5-1 with TRBJ1-1; TRBD1 aligns across 10 bases. The CDR3 consists of 13 residues. Trimming took 3 bases from V and 6 from J; bases not matched to a gene: 2. Germline CDR1 is SGHRS and CDR2 is YFSETQ.

This clonotype was detected only a few times. The CDR3 DNA is TGTGCCATCACCCCGACTAGCGGGGAGCGCAATGAGCAGTTCTTC. As protein: CAITPTSGERNEQFF. The chain employs TRBV10-3 and TRBJ2-1; 11 nucleotides agree with TRBD2. In germline, CDR1 is ENHRY, CDR2 SYGVKD. CDR3 size: 15 residues. V gave up 7 bases and J gave up 6 bases; unmatched junction bases: 8.

The chain combines TRBV20-1 with TRBJ2-5, with D uncertain. CDR1 is DFQATT, CDR2 SNEGSKA, per germline (reference sequence). The V end lost 3 bases, the J end lost 2 bases, and 13 bases lay between the germline ends. There are 14 residues in the CDR3. In DNA form, the CDR3 reads TGCAGTGCTAGTCAGGACCCCCTGCAAGAGACCCAGTACTTC. It encodes CSASQDPLQETQYF.

This clonotype was counted between two and nine times. As DNA, the CDR3 is TGTGCCTGGAAGGTGATAGGAGGAGAGACCCAGTACTTC. Protein sequence: CAWKVIGGETQYF. V usage is TRBV30 and J usage is TRBJ2-5; weak D call: TRBD2 (5 bases). V was pared by 4 bases and J by 4 bases, with 13 bases between. The CDR3 runs 13 residues. Germline CDR1 and CDR2: GTSNPN and SVGIG (reference sequence).

There are many counts of this clonotype. The CDR3 nucleotides are TGTGCCAGCAGCGATGGGACTAGCGGGAGCTATGAGCAGTTCTTC. Amino acid sequence: CASSDGTSGSYEQFF. The gene calls are TRBV5-6 and TRBJ2-1, with 14 bases matching TRBD2. Trimming at V came to 4 bases and at J to 8 bases, leaving 5 bases not matched to a gene. This CDR3 comprises 15 residues. Germline CDR1 is SGHDT and CDR2 is YYEEEE.

This clonotype was seen at least ten times. J is TRBJ1-5 and V is TRBV7-9; 9 bases fit TRBD1. This CDR3 is 17 amino acids long. CDR1 is SEHNR, CDR2 FQNEAQ, per germline (reference sequence). V lost 3 bases and J lost 4; bases outside the gene matches: 10. Here the CDR3 reads CASSLGTGNFGNQPQHF. The DNA of the CDR3 is TGTGCCAGCAGCTTGGGGACAGGGAATTTTGGGAATCAGCCCCAGCATTTT.

This sequence joins TRBV7-2 and TRBJ2-7; maybe TRBD1 (5 bases). The CDR3 extends over 14 amino acids. In germline, CDR1 is SGHTA, CDR2 FQGNSA. With 1 base removed from V and 2 bases from J, the gap between germline ends came to 9 bases. CDR3 protein: CASSLGSGTYEQYF. The CDR3 DNA is TGTGCCAGCAGCTTAGGCTCAGGGACCTACGAGCAGTACTTC.

This clonotype has at least ten counts. The chain combines TRBV2 with TRBJ2-6; D not resolved. The CDR3 runs to 18 residues. Trimming cost V 3 bases and J 1 base, with 16 bases left between them. Per the germline V gene, CDR1 is SNHLY and CDR2 is FYNNEI. Here the CDR3 reads CASSDVRYQTSGANVLTF. The DNA of the CDR3 is TGTGCCAGCAGTGACGTGAGATATCAAACGTCTGGGGCCAACGTCCTGACTTTC.